This T cell receptor (beta chain) was found in a study of blood T cell repertoires in COVID-19. Study-wide context: From T cells, B-cell-depleted T cells, or PBMCs came the material, which was cDNA or gDNA.

In germline, CDR1 is SGHAT, CDR2 FQDESV (reference sequence). The CDR3 totals 13 residues. Trimming pared 5 bases from V and 1 base from J, leaving 8 bases between. Original analysis: Amplified reference gene primers provided the basis for estimating nucleated cell counts. Sequencing was performed with immunoSEQ multiplex PCR; in TCRdb, only in-frame clones are kept and a portion is missing. That table supplies the V and J calls and clone size; D and trimming were determined from the DNA. The sample contains some 150,000 clones, roughly 85% of which appear only once. The source material was peripheral blood. V and J are TRBV11-1 and TRBJ1-1, with D hard to call. This sequence was found in a human donor with acute or convalescent COVID-19. The donor label of this sample is uncertain. The CDR3 protein is CASSIQSNTEAFF. The DNA for the CDR3 is TGTGCCAGCAGCATTCAGTCGAACACTGAAGCTTTCTTT.